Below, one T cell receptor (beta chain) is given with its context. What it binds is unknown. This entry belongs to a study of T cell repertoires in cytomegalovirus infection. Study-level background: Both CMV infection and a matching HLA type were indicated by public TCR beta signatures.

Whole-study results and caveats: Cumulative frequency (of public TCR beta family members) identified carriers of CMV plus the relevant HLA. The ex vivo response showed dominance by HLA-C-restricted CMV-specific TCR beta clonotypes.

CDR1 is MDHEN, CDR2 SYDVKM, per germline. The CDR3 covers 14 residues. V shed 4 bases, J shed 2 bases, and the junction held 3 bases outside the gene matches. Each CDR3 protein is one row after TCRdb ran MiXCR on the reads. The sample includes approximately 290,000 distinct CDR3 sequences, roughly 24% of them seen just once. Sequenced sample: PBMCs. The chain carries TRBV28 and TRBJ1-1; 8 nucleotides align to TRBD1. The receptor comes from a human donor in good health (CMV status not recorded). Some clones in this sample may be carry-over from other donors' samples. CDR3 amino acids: CASSSGGFNTEAFF. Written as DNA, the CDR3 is TGTGCCAGCAGTTCAGGGGGCTTTAACACTGAAGCTTTCTTT.